This T cell receptor beta chain was recovered during a study of cytomegalovirus exposure and HLA in healthy donors. Study-level points and caveats: In a later analysis, HLA-associated beta chains showed higher expansion and lower generation probabilities than comparable chains. Later on, an analysis tied 15,000 to 20,000 TCR beta sequences to HLA alleles at 0.05 false discovery rate. Follow-up analysis seemed to connect common viral pathogens with several of the most significant clusters identified.

About this clone itself: Its antigen is not identified.

PCR amplification relied on 60 Vbeta primers (plus 13 Jbeta primers). The table came from immunoSEQ multiplex PCR; TCRdb's copy has only in-frame clones and leaves some out. The sample carries about 130,000 clones, approximately 81% recorded once. The length of the CDR3 is 15 residues. Trimming shortened V by 6 bases and J by 2 bases, and 17 bases separated the two germline ends. CDR1 is SNHLY, CDR2 FYNNEI, per germline. The chain employs TRBV2 and TRBJ2-7, with D possibly being TRBD1 (6 bases). The sample consisted of PBMCs. The receptor comes from a male donor in good health and CMV-seronegative. Here the CDR3 reads CASRGHDRTPYEQYF. CDR3 DNA: TGTGCCAGCAGAGGACACGACAGGACTCCCTACGAGCAGTACTTC. Drawing the rest from reference TRBV2 and TRBJ2-7, the complete variable domain is EPEVTQTPSHQVTQMGQEVILRCVPISNHLYFYWYRQILGQKVEFLVSFYNNEISEKSEIFDDQFSVERPDGSNFTLKIRSTKLEDSAMYFCASRGHDRTPYEQYFGPGTRLTVT.